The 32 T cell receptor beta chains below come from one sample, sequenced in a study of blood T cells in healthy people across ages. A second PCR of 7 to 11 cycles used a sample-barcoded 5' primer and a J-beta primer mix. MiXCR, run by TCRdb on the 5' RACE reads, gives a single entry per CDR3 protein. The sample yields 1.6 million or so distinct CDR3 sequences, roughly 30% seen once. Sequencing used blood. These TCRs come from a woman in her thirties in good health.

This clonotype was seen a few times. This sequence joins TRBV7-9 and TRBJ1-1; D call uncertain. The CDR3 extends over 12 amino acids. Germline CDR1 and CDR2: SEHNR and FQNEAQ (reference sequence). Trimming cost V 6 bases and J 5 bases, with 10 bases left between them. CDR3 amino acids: CASSIDTTEAFF. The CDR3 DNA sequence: TGTGCCAGCAGTATAGACACAACTGAAGCTTTCTTT.

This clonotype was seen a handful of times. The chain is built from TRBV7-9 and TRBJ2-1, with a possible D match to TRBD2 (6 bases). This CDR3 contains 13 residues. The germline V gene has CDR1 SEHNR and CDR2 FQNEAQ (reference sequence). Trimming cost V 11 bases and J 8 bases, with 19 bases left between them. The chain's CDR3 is CAGKILASDEQFF. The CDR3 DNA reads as TGTGCCGGTAAGATCCTAGCGTCGGATGAGCAGTTCTTC.

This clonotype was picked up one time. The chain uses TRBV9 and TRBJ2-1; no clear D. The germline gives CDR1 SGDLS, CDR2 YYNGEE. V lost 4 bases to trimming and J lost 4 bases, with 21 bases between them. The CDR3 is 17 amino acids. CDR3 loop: CASSPWVGPLGYNEQFF. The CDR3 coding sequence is TGTGCCAGCAGCCCGTGGGTCGGCCCATTGGGATACAATGAGCAGTTCTTC.

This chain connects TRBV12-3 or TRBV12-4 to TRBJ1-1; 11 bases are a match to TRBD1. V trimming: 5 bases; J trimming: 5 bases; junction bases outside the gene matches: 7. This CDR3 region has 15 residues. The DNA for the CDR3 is TGTGCCAGCAGTCAGCGACGGGACAGGGGGACTGAAGCTTTCTTT. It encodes CASSQRRDRGTEAFF.

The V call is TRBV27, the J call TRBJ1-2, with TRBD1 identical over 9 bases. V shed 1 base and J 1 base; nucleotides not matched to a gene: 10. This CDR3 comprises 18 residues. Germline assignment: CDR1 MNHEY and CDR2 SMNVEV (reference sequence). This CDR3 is CASSLYFLGTGFNYGYTF. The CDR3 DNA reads TGTGCCAGCAGTTTATACTTCCTCGGGACAGGGTTTAACTATGGCTACACCTTC.

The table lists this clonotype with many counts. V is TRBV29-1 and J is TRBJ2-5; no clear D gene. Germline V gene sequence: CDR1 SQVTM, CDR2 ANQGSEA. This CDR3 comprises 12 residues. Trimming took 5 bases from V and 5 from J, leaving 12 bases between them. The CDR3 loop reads CSVKTSRETQYF. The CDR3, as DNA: TGCAGCGTTAAGACTTCTAGGGAGACCCAGTACTTC.

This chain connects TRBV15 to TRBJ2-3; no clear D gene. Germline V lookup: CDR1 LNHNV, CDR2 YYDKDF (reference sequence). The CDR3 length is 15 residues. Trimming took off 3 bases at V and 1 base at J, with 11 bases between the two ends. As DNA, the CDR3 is TGTGCCACCAGCAGCGACTCGCACCGCACAGATACGCAGTATTTT. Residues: CATSSDSHRTDTQYF.

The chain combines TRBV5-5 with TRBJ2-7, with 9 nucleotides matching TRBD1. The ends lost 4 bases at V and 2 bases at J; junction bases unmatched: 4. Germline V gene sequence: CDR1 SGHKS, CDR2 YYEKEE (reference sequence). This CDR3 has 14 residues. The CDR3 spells CASSRQGDAYEQYF. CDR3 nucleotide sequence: TGTGCCAGCAGCCGACAGGGGGATGCCTACGAGCAGTACTTC.

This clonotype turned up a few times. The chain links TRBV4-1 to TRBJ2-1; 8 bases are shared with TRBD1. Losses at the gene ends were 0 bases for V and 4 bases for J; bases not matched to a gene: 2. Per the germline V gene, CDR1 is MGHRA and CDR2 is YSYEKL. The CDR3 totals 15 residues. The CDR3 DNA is TGCGCCAGCAGCCAAGATCGACAGGGGTACAATGAGCAGTTCTTC. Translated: CASSQDRQGYNEQFF.

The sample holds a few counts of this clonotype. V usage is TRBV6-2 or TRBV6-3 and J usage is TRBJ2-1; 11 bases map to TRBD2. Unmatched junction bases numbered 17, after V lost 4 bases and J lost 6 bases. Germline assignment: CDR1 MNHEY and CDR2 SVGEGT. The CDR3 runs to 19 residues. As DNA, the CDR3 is TGTGCCAGCAGTTCCCCCGAATCCCTTACTAGCGGGAGATTCAATGAGCAGTTCTTC. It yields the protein CASSSPESLTSGRFNEQFF.

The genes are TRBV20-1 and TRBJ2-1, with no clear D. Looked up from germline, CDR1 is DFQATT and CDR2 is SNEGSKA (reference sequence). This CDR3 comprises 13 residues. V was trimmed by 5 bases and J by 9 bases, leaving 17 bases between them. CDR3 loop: CSAVPTINSEQFF. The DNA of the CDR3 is TGCAGTGCTGTCCCCACCATTAACAGTGAGCAGTTCTTC.

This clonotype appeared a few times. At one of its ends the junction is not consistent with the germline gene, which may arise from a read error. The CDR3 coding sequence is TGTGCCAGCAGCTTAGGGAACCCCGTTGACAGCTATGGCCACACCTTC. Translation gives CASSLGNPVDSYGHTF. V usage is TRBV13 and J usage is TRBJ1-2; tentatively, D is TRBD1 (5 bases). The CDR3 runs 16 residues. The germline V gene has CDR1 PRHDT and CDR2 FYEKMQ (reference sequence).

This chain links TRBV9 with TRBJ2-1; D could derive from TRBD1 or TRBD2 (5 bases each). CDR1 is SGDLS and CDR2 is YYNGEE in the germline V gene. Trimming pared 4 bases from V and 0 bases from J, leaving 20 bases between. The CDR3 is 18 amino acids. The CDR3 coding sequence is TGTGCCAGCAGCACCCGGGGTGGTGGGGCCCTCTCCTACAATGAGCAGTTCTTC. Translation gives CASSTRGGGALSYNEQFF.

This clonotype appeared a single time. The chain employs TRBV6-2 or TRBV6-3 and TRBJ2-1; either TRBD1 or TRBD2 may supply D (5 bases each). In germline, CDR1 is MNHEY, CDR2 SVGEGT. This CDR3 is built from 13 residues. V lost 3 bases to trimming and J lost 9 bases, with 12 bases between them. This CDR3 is CASSYGGVGEQFF. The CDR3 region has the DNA TGTGCCAGCAGTTATGGGGGAGTCGGTGAGCAGTTCTTC.

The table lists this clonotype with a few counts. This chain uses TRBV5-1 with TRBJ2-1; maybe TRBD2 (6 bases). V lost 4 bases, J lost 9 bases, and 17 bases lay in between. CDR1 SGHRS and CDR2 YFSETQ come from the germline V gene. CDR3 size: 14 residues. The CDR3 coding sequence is TGCGCCAGCAGCCCTCTGGAGGGTAGGGCTGAGCAGTTCTTC. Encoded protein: CASSPLEGRAEQFF.

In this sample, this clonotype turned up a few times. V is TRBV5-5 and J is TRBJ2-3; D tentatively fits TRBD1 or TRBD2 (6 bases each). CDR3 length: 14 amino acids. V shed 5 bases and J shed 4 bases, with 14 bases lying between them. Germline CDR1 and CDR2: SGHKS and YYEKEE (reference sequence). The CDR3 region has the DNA TGTGCCAGCAGACGGGGGCCCCACGCAGATACGCAGTATTTT. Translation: CASRRGPHADTQYF.

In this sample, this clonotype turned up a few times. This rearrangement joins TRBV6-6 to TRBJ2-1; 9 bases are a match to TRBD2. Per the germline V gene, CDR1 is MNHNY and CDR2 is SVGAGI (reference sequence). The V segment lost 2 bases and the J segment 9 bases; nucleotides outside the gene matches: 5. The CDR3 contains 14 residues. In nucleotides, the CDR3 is TGTGCCAGCAGTTACCAACTAGCGGGTGGTGAGCAGTTCTTC. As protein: CASSYQLAGGEQFF.

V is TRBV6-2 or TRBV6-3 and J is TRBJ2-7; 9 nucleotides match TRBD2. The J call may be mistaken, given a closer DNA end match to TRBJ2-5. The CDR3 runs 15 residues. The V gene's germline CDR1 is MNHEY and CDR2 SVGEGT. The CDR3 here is CASSPAMAGGETQYF. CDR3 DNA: TGTGCCAGTAGTCCCGCCATGGCGGGAGGGGAGACCCAGTACTTC.

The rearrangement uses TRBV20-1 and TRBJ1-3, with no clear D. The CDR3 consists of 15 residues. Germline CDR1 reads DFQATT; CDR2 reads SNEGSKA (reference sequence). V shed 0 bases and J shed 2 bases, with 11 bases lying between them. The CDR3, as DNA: TGCAGTGCTAGAGATCCGGATCTGACTGGAAACACCATATATTTT. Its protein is CSARDPDLTGNTIYF.

CDR3 in DNA: TGTGCCAGCAGCCAACTTAACAGGGACACAGATACGCAGTATTTT. This sequence encodes CASSQLNRDTDTQYF. The chain links TRBV3-1 to TRBJ2-3, with TRBD1 as a possible D gene (6 bases). Germline-derived CDR1 and CDR2 are LGHDT and YNNKEL (reference sequence). There are 15 residues in the CDR3. V lost 2 bases, J lost 2 bases, and 11 bases lay in between.

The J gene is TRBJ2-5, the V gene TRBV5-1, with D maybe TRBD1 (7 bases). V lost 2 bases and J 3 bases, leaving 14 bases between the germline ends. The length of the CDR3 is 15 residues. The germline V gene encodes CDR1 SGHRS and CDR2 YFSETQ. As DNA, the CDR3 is TGCGCCAGCAGCTTCCCCCAGGGGGGAAAAGAGACCCAGTACTTC. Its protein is CASSFPQGGKETQYF.

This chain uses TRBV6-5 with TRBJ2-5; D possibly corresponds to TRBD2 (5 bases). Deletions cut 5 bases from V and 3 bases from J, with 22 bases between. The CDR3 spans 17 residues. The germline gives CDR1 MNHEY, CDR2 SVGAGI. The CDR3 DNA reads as TGTGCCAGCAGTCACTGGAGGAATACCGGGCAAAAAGAGACCCAGTACTTC. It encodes CASSHWRNTGQKETQYF.

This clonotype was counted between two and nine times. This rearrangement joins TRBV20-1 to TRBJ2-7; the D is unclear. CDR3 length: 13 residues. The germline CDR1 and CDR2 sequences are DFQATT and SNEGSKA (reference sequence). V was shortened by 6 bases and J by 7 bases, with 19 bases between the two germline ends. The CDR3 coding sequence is TGCAGTGCCCCCCCGCAAGCCAATAGGGAGCAGTACTTC. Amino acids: CSAPPQANREQYF.

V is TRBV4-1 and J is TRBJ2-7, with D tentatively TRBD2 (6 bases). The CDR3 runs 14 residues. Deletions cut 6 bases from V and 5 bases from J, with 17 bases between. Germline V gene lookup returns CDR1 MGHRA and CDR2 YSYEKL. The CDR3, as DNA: TGCGCCAGCAGAGAAGCCCCGGGACTGGACGAGCAGTACTTC. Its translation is CASREAPGLDEQYF.

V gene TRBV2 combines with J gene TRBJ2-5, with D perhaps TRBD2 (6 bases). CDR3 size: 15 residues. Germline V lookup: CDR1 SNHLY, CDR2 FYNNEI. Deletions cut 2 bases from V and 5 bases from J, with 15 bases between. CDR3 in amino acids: CASSEWEASMETQYF. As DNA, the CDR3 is TGTGCCAGCAGTGAATGGGAGGCTTCGATGGAGACCCAGTACTTC.

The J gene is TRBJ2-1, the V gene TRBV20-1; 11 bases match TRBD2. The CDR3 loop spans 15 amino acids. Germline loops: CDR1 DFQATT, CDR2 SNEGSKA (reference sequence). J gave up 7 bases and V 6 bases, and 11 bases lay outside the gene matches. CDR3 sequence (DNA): TGCAGTGCCAGCCTAGCGGGAGGAACGGGGAATGAGCAGTTCTTC. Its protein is CSASLAGGTGNEQFF.

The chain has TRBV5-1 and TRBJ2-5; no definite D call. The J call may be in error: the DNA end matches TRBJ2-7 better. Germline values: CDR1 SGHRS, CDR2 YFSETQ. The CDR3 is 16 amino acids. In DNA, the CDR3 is TGCGCCAGCAGCTTGGGAGGCTCGCAGACGGTATACGAGCAGTACTTC. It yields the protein CASSLGGSQTVYEQYF.

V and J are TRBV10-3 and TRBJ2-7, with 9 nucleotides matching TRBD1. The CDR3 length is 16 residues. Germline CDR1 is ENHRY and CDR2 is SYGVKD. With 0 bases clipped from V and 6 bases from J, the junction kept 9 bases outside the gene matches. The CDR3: CAISESYWDRVTEQYF. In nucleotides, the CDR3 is TGTGCCATCAGTGAGTCCTATTGGGACAGGGTAACCGAGCAGTACTTC.

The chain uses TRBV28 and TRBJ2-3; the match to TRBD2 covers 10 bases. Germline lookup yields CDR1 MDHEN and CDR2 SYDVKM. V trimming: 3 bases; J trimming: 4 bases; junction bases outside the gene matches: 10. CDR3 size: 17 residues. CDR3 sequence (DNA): TGTGCCAGCAGTTTTAGCGGGAGGCCCGGGGGAGCAGATACGCAGTATTTT. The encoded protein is CASSFSGRPGGADTQYF.

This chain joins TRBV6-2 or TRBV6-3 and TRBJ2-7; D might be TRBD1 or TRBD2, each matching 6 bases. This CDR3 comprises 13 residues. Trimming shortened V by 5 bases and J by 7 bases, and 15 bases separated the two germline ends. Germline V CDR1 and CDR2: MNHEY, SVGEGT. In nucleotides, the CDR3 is TGTGCCAGCAGTCAGGGCCGGGGGCCTGAGCAGTACTTC. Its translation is CASSQGRGPEQYF.

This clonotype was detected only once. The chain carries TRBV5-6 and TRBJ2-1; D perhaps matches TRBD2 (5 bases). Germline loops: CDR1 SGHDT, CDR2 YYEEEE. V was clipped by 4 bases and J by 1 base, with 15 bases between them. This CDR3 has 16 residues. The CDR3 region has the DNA TGTGCCAGCAGCCCTTATGGGGAGTTGTCCTACAATGAGCAGTTCTTC. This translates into CASSPYGELSYNEQFF.

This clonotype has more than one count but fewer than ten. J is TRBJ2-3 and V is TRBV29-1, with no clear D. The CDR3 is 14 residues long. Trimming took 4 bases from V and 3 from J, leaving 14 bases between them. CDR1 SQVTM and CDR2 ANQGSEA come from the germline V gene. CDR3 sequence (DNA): TGCAGCGTTGTGTGGGGATTGAGAACAGATACGCAGTATTTT. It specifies CSVVWGLRTDTQYF.